Listed below are T cell receptor beta chains from one sample, sequenced in a study of CD8 T cells in Susac syndrome. Via MiXCR, TCRdb re-called the immunoSEQ multiplex PCR reads, giving one row per CDR3 protein. The sample lists roughly 180,000 distinct CDR3 sequences, less than 95% occurring once. What was sequenced was CD4+ T cells from PBMCs. These receptors originate from a human donor in good health. CDR3s include the opening cysteine and the closing phenylalanine or tryptophan. The D gene is left open where the match is weak. Clone size is shown for a subset of rows, as once, few, many or a class of expanded clone.

TRBJ2-3 | TRBD2 | - | TRBV7-9 | TGTGCCAGCAGCGTAGCGGGAGGACGCACAGATACGCAGTATTTT | CASSVAGGRTDTQYF
TRBJ2-2 | - | - | TRBV5-1 | TGCGCCAGCAGCGCTCGGGGGCTTAGCGGGCCCACCGGGGAGCTGTTTTTT | CASSARGLSGPTGELFF
TRBJ2-1 | - | few | TRBV29-1 | TGCAGCGTTAGAGAACTAGCCGGAGATGAGCAGTTCTTC | CSVRELAGDEQFF
TRBJ2-7 | - | once | TRBV20-1 | TGCAGTGCTAGACCTCTGAGGGAGCAGTACTTC | CSARPLREQYF
TRBJ1-5 | - | - | TRBV6-6 | TGTGCCAGCAGTTACTCCCCCGATGGGGGGAGATACCAGCATTTT | CASSYSPDGGRYQHF
TRBJ2-1 | TRBD2 | - | TRBV4-2 | TGTGCCAGCAGCCCATCACAGACTAGCGGTAACAATGAGCAGTTCTTC | CASSPSQTSGNNEQFF
TRBJ2-3 | TRBD1 | - | TRBV29-1 | TGCAGCGTGGATTCCAGGGGGTTAGAGGCAGATACGCAGTATTTT | CSVDSRGLEADTQYF
TRBJ1-1 | - | - | TRBV29-1 | TGCAGCGTTGAAAGGCGGGTTATGAACACTGAAGCTTTCTTT | CSVERRVMNTEAFF
TRBJ1-1 | - | - | TRBV20-1 | TGCAGTGGGTCGAGGACAGTGAACACTGAAGCTTTCTTT | CSGSRTVNTEAFF
TRBJ2-7 | - | - | TRBV29-1 | TGCAGCGTAGCGGGACAGGCCTACGAGCAGTACTTC | CSVAGQAYEQYF
TRBJ2-2 | - | - | TRBV29-1 | TGCAGCGTCGGATGGGGGATAAGTACCGGGGAGCTGTTTTTT | CSVGWGISTGELFF
TRBJ2-1 | - | once | TRBV11-1 | TGTGCCAGCAGCCGCTTCGGCGGGACAGGGTCGATAGCGGGACTCAATGAGCAGTTCTTC | CASSRFGGTGSIAGLNEQFF
TRBJ2-7 | - | - | TRBV3-1 | TGTGCCAGCAGCCATGTTTACCACGAGCAGTACTTC | CASSHVYHEQYF
TRBJ2-1 | - | - | TRBV30 | TGTGCCTGGAGAAGGTTTAATGAGCAGTTCTTC | CAWRRFNEQFF
TRBJ1-1 | - | - | TRBV29-1 | TGCGCGGGGGGGGAAGACACTGAAGCTTTCTTT | CAGGEDTEAFF
TRBJ2-7 | - | - | TRBV3-1 | TGTGCCAGCAGCCCTACCGAGGGGGGGCAGGGTTACGAGCAGTACTTC | CASSPTEGGQGYEQYF
TRBJ1-1 | - | - | TRBV7-2 | TGTGCCAGCAGCACCACAGAGAGGACTGAAGCTTTCTTT | CASSTTERTEAFF
TRBJ2-2 | - | - | TRBV29-1 | TGCAGCGTTGAATCCGGGAGTGGTACCGGGGAGCTGTTTTTT | CSVESGSGTGELFF
TRBJ2-3 | TRBD1 | - | TRBV20-1 | TGCAGTGCTATTACAGGGGCCACAGATACGCAGTATTTT | CSAITGATDTQYF
TRBJ2-5 | - | - | TRBV5-4 | TGTGCCAGCAGCTGGGGAGGTAGCAGGGACCAAGAGACCCAGTACTTC | CASSWGGSRDQETQYF
TRBJ2-5 | TRBD1 | - | TRBV18 | TGTGCCAGCTCACGGGAACGACAGGGCCAAGAGACCCAGTACTTC | CASSRERQGQETQYF
TRBJ2-3 | - | - | TRBV4-1 | TGCGCCAGCAGCCAAGATCGACTCGGTACGCAGTATTTT | CASSQDRLGTQYF
TRBJ2-7 | TRBD1 | - | TRBV28 | TGTGCCAGCAGTTTAGGGGCAGGGGGCAACGAGCAGTACTTC | CASSLGAGGNEQYF
TRBJ2-5 | - | - | TRBV29-1 | TGCAGCGTATCACAAGAGACCCAGTACTTC | CSVSQETQYF
TRBJ2-5 | TRBD2 | - | TRBV4-3 | TGCGCCAGCAGCGACTTACGGGCGGGAGGCCTGGGGGAGACCCAGTACTTC | CASSDLRAGGLGETQYF
TRBJ2-7 | - | - | TRBV6-2/TRBV6-3 | TGTGCCAGCAGAACCTCGGCCTCCAACGAGCAGTACTTC | CASRTSASNEQYF